This T cell receptor (beta chain) stems from a study of T cells in Graves' hyperthyroidism and ophthalmopathy. V shed 4 bases and J 1 base; nucleotides not matched to a gene: 5. The CDR3 length is 16 residues. In germline, CDR1 is ENHRY, CDR2 SYGVKD. TCR beta CDR3 sequences were amplified from RNA transcripts. The TCR CDR3 first-round RT-PCR relied on the HTBI primer set. MiXCR, applied by TCRdb to the multiplex PCR reads, yields one record per CDR3 protein. The repertoire holds 610,000 or so distinct CDR3 sequences, with roughly 46% as singletons. The gene calls are TRBV10-3 and TRBJ1-3; 9 bases map to TRBD1. The clonotype comes from a woman younger than 30 with Graves' hyperthyroidism. The sample was peripheral blood or thyroid tissue (not recorded which). In nucleotides, the CDR3 is TGTGCCATCAGTGGGGACAGGGTGAATTCTGGAAACACCATATATTTT. Translating gives CAISGDRVNSGNTIYF.